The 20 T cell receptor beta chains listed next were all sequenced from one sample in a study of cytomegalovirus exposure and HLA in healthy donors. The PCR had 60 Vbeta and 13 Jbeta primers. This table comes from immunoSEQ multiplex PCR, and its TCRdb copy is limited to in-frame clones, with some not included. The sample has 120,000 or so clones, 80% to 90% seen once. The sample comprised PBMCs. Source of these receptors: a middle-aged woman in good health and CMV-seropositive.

The CDR3 loop reads CASSLPGTSGMETQYF. The CDR3 coding sequence is TGCGCCAGCAGCCTCCCCGGGACTAGCGGGATGGAGACCCAGTACTTC. The gene calls are TRBV5-1 and TRBJ2-5; TRBD2 matches 13 bases. Germline values: CDR1 SGHRS, CDR2 YFSETQ. CDR3 length: 16 residues. Trimming took 4 bases from V and 5 from J; bases not matched to a gene: 8.

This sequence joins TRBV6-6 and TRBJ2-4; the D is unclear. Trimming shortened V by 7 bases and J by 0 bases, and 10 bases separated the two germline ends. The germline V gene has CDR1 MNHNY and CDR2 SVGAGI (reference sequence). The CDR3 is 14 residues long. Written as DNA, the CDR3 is TGTGCCAGCACAAACGGGTTAGCCAAAAACATTCAGTACTTC. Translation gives CASTNGLAKNIQYF.

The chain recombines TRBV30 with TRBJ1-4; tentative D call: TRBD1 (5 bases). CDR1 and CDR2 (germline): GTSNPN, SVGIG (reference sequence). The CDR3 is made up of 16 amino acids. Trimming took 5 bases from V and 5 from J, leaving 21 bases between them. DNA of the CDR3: TGTGCCTGGGAACATTGGGATGACAGCCAGAATGAAAAACTGTTTTTT. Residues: CAWEHWDDSQNEKLFF.

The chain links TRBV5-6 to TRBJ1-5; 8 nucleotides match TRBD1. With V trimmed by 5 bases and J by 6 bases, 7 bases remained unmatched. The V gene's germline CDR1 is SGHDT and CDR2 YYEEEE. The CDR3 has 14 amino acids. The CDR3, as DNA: TGTGCCAGCAGTTCTTCAGGGGGCTCTCAGCCCCAGCATTTT. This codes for CASSSSGGSQPQHF.

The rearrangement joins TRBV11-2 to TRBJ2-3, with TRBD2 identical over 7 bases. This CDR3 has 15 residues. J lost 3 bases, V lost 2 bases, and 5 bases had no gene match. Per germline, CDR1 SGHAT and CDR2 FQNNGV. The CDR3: CASSLWTSQTDTQYF. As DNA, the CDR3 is TGTGCCAGCAGCTTATGGACTAGTCAAACAGATACGCAGTATTTT.

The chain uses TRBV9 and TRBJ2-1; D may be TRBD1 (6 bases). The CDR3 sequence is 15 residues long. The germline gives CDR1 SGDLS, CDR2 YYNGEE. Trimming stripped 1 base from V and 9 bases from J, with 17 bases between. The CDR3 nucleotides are TGTGCCAGCAGCGTATCGGGGACACACCAGGCTGAGCAGTTCTTC. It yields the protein CASSVSGTHQAEQFF.

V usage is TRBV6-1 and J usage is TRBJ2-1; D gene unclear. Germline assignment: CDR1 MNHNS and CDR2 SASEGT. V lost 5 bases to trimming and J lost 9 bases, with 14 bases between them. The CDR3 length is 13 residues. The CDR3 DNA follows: TGTGCCAGCAGTCTAGGTGGCAATAGTGAGCAGTTCTTC. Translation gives CASSLGGNSEQFF.

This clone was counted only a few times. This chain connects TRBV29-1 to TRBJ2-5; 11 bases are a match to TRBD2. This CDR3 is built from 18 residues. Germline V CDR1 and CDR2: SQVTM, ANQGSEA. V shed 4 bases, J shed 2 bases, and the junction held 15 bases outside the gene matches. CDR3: CSVGGRTRLAGLQETQYF. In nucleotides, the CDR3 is TGCAGCGTTGGAGGGCGGACCCGACTAGCGGGACTACAAGAGACCCAGTACTTC.

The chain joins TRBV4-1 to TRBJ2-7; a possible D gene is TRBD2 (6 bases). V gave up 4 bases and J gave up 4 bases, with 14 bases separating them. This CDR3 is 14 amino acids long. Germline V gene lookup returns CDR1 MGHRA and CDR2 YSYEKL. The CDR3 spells CASSLSGLPYEQYF. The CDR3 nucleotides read TGCGCCAGCAGCCTTTCGGGACTGCCTTACGAGCAGTACTTC.

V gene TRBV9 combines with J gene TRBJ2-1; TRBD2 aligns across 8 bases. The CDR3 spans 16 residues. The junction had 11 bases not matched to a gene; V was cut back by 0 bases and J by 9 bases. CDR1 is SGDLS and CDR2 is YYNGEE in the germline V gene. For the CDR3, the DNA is TGTGCCAGCAGCGTAGATTTCGGGAGGGCCGGTAGTGAGCAGTTCTTC. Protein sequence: CASSVDFGRAGSEQFF. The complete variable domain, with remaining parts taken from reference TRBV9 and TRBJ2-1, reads DSGVTQTPKHLITATGQRVTLRCSPRSGDLSVYWYQQSLDQGLQFLIQYYNGEERAKGNILERFSAQQFPDLHSELNLSSLELGDSALYFCASSVDFGRAGSEQFFGPGTRLTVL.

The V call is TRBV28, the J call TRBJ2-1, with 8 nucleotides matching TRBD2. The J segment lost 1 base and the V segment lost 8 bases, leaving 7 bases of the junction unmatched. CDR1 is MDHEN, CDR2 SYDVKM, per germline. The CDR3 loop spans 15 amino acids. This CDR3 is CASDDPGGSYNEQFF. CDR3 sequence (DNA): TGTGCCAGCGACGATCCGGGGGGGTCCTACAATGAGCAGTTCTTC.

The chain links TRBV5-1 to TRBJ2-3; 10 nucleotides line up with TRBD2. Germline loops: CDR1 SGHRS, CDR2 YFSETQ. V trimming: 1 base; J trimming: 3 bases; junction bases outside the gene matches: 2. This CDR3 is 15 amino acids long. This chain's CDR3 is CASSLPSGSTDTQYF. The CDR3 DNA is TGCGCCAGCAGCTTGCCTAGCGGGAGTACAGATACGCAGTATTTT.

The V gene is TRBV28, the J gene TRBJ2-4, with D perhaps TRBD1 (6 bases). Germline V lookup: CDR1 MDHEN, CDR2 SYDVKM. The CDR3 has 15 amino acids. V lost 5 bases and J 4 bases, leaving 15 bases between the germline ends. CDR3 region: CASSKVAQGKNIQYF. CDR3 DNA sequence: TGTGCCAGCAGTAAAGTGGCCCAGGGGAAAAACATTCAGTACTTC.

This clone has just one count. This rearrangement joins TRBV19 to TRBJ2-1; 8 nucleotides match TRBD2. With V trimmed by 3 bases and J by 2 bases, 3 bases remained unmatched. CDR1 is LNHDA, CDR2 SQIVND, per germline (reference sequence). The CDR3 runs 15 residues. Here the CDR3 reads CASSMSAGAYNEQFF. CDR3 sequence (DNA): TGTGCCAGTAGTATGTCAGCGGGAGCCTACAATGAGCAGTTCTTC.

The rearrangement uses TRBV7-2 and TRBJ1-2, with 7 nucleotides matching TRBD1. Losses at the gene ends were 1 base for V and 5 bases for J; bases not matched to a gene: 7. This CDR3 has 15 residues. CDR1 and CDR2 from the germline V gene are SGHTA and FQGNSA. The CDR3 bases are TGTGCCAGCAGCTTAGGGACAGGAGCCTCTTATGGCTACACCTTC. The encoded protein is CASSLGTGASYGYTF.

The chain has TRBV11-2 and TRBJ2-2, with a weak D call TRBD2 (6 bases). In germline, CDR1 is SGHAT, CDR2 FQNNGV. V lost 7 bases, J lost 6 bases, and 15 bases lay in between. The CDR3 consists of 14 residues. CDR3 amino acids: CASTGVWGAGELFF. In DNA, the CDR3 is TGTGCCAGCACCGGAGTGTGGGGGGCCGGGGAGCTGTTTTTT.

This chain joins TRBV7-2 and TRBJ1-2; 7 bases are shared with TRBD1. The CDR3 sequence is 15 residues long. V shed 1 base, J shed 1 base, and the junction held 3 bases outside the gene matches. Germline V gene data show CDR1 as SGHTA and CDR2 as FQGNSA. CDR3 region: CASSLGPGGNYGYTF. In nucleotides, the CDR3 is TGTGCCAGCAGCTTAGGGCCAGGGGGTAACTATGGCTACACCTTC. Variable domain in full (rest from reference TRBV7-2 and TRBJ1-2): GAGVSQSPSNKVTEKGKDVELRCDPISGHTALYWYRQSLGQGLEFLIYFQGNSAPDKSGLPSDRFSAERTGGSVSTLTIQRTQQEDSAVYLCASSLGPGGNYGYTFGSGTRLTVV.

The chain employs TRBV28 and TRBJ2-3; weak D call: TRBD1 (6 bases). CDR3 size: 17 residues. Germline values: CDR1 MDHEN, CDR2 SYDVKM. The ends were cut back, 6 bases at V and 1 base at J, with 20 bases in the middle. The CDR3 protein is CASRSDSSIQGTDTQYF. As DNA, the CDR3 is TGTGCCAGCAGGTCGGACAGTTCAATTCAGGGCACAGATACGCAGTATTTT.

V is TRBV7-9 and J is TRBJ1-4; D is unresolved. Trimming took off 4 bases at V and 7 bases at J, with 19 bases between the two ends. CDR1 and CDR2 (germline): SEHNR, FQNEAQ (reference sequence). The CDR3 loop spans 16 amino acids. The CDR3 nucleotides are TGTGCCAGCAGCTCCGCGGAATCGGGCCGGGGTGAAAAACTGTTTTTT. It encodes CASSSAESGRGEKLFF.

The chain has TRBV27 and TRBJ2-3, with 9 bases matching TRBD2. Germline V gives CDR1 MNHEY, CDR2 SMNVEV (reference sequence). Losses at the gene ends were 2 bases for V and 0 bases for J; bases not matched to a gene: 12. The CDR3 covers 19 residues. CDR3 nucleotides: TGTGCCAGCAGTTTACTAGCGGGACCCCATATAACTAGCACAGATACGCAGTATTTT. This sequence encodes CASSLLAGPHITSTDTQYF.